The source of this T cell receptor (beta chain) is a study of blood T cell repertoires in COVID-19. Turning to the study itself: Material from acute and convalescent COVID-19 was sourced from the United States, Italy and Spain.

This clone turned up a few times. The assay was immunoSEQ multiplex PCR, and TCRdb's table has in-frame clones only and misses some. Of approximately 300,000 clones listed, 85% to 90% were seen once; the top ten hold 3.5% to 4.5%. Material for sequencing was PBMCs or T cells enriched from blood (not recorded which). This clonotype was obtained from a young man who had recovered from COVID-19.

The CDR3 loop is CASAITPTEGYTF. The CDR3 coding sequence is TGTGCCAGCGCGATCACTCCGACGGAGGGCTACACCTTC. This chain joins TRBV18 and TRBJ1-2; D is ambiguous. The CDR3 loop spans 13 amino acids. Germline CDR1 and CDR2: KGHSH and LQKENI. The V end lost 8 bases, the J end lost 8 bases, and 18 bases lay between the germline ends.